One sample yielded the 24 T cell receptor beta chains listed below, sequenced in a study of cytomegalovirus exposure and HLA in healthy donors. PCR employed 60 Vbeta and 13 Jbeta primers. Here immunoSEQ multiplex PCR was the method, and the copy in TCRdb shows in-frame clones only, minus some. Of around 140,000 clones listed, approximately 79% were seen once; the top ten hold about 1.1%. Sequencing was performed on PBMCs. Source of these receptors: a male donor in good health and CMV-seronegative.

The rearrangement links TRBV10-3 to TRBJ2-7; D is perhaps TRBD1 (5 bases). Between the trimmed V and J ends, which lost 3 bases and 5 bases, there was a span of 11 bases. The CDR3 length is 13 residues. The germline V gene has CDR1 ENHRY and CDR2 SYGVKD. The CDR3 nucleotides read TGTGCCATCAGTGACACAGGTCGCGACGAGCAGTACTTC. Its protein is CAISDTGRDEQYF.

The V gene is TRBV7-9, the J gene TRBJ1-1, with D perhaps TRBD1 (5 bases). V lost 5 bases to trimming and J lost 5 bases, with 21 bases between them. The CDR3 sequence is 16 residues long. The germline V gene encodes CDR1 SEHNR and CDR2 FQNEAQ (reference sequence). The CDR3 loop is CASSPPGSRAGTEAFF. For the CDR3, the DNA is TGTGCCAGCAGCCCCCCGGGTTCCAGGGCCGGAACTGAAGCTTTCTTT.

The V gene is TRBV7-2, the J gene TRBJ1-1; 7 nucleotides line up with TRBD1. The length of the CDR3 is 14 residues. The germline CDR1 and CDR2 sequences are SGHTA and FQGNSA. The V segment lost 2 bases and the J segment 4 bases; nucleotides outside the gene matches: 4. CDR3 amino acids: CASSLYRGSTEAFF. CDR3 in DNA: TGTGCCAGCAGCTTATACAGGGGAAGCACTGAAGCTTTCTTT.

A word on this clone: An end of the junction does not agree with germline; a read error may underlie this. V gene TRBV7-7 combines with J gene TRBJ2-7; TRBD1 aligns across 7 bases. The CDR3 runs to 13 residues. The germline V gene has CDR1 SSHAT and CDR2 FNYEAQ (reference sequence). This chain's CDR3 is CASSFAGGYEQYF. In DNA, the CDR3 is TGTGCTAGCAGCTTTGCAGGGGGATACGAGCAGTACTTC.

The J gene is TRBJ1-5, the V gene TRBV2; D not resolved. There are 14 residues in the CDR3. Germline V lookup: CDR1 SNHLY, CDR2 FYNNEI. V dropped 5 bases and J dropped 3 bases, with 11 bases sitting between them. The CDR3 DNA follows: TGTGCCAGCAGTCGGAGCCCGATCAATCAGCCCCAGCATTTT. Translating gives CASSRSPINQPQHF.

The chain employs TRBV5-1 and TRBJ1-4; 10 bases are a match to TRBD1. Germline CDR1 is SGHRS and CDR2 is YFSETQ. J was trimmed by 8 bases and V by 4 bases; bases with no gene match: 8. The CDR3 runs 15 residues. The DNA for the CDR3 is TGCGCCAGCAGCCTAGCCGGGACAGGGGAGGAAAAACTGTTTTTT. Its protein is CASSLAGTGEEKLFF.

The chain is built from TRBV15 and TRBJ2-7; D might be TRBD2 (5 bases). V lost 1 base and J 7 bases, leaving 20 bases between the germline ends. Germline CDR1 LNHNV, CDR2 YYDKDF (reference sequence). The length of the CDR3 is 16 residues. CDR3 protein: CATSRALSQAGSEQYF. The CDR3 bases are TGTGCCACCAGCAGAGCCCTTAGTCAGGCTGGGAGTGAGCAGTACTTC.

This chain connects TRBV6-6 to TRBJ2-5; a weak D match, TRBD1 (5 bases). CDR3 length: 15 amino acids. The germline V gene has CDR1 MNHNY and CDR2 SVGAGI (reference sequence). V dropped 11 bases and J dropped 3 bases, with 22 bases sitting between them. The CDR3 loop reads CASYGWGPAEETQYF. CDR3 in DNA: TGTGCCTCGTACGGATGGGGCCCGGCAGAAGAGACCCAGTACTTC.

The chain joins TRBV5-4 to TRBJ2-7; D perhaps matches TRBD1 (6 bases). This CDR3 contains 15 residues. Germline V CDR1 and CDR2: SGHNT, YYREEE (reference sequence). V was trimmed by 0 bases and J by 2 bases, leaving 12 bases between them. CDR3 nucleotides: TGTGCCAGCAGCTTGGACAGGGAAGTAACCTACGAGCAGTACTTC. This encodes CASSLDREVTYEQYF.

This clone was observed a handful of times. The chain uses TRBV6-5 and TRBJ1-2, with D possibly TRBD1 on 5 matching bases. Germline loops: CDR1 MNHEY, CDR2 SVGAGI. This CDR3 has 13 residues. Trimming shortened V by 0 bases and J by 3 bases, and 5 bases separated the two germline ends. CDR3 amino acids: CASSYSGDYGYTF. CDR3 DNA: TGTGCCAGCAGTTACTCAGGGGACTATGGCTACACCTTC.

The V and J genes are TRBV30 and TRBJ2-5, with TRBD1 identical over 8 bases. V lost 4 bases and J lost 5; bases outside the gene matches: 9. CDR1 and CDR2 from the germline V gene are GTSNPN and SVGIG (reference sequence). This CDR3 region has 14 residues. The CDR3 is CAWKGAGGEETQYF. The CDR3 DNA is TGTGCCTGGAAGGGCGCAGGGGGCGAGGAGACCCAGTACTTC.

This clone was counted a single time. The chain joins TRBV30 to TRBJ1-1; 8 bases align to TRBD1. The junction had 3 bases not matched to a gene; V was cut back by 5 bases and J by 7 bases. The CDR3 totals 11 residues. Germline V lookup: CDR1 GTSNPN, CDR2 SVGIG (reference sequence). Here the CDR3 DNA reads TGTGCCTGGGGGACAGGTGATGAAGCTTTCTTT. The encoded protein is CAWGTGDEAFF.

The rearrangement links TRBV18 to TRBJ2-3, with D perhaps matching TRBD2 (6 bases). Deletions cut 4 bases from V and 3 bases from J, with 23 bases between. Germline CDR1 is KGHSH and CDR2 is LQKENI. The CDR3 is made up of 18 amino acids. This CDR3 reads CASSLLVPVGGRTDTQYF. CDR3 in DNA: TGTGCCAGCTCACTCCTCGTGCCAGTAGGAGGGAGAACAGATACGCAGTATTTT. Together with reference TRBV18 and TRBJ2-3, the CDR3 gives the full variable domain: NAGVMQNPRHLVRRRGQEARLRCSPMKGHSHVYWYRQLPEEGLKFMVYLQKENIIDESGMPKERFSAEFPKEGPSILRIQQVVRGDSAAYFCASSLLVPVGGRTDTQYFGPGTRLTVL.

This clone showed up just a few times. The chain has TRBV7-9 and TRBJ2-7; D is perhaps TRBD1 (6 bases). CDR1 is SEHNR and CDR2 is FQNEAQ in the germline V gene (reference sequence). This CDR3 is 13 amino acids long. V shed 4 bases and J shed 2 bases, with 9 bases lying between them. DNA for the CDR3: TGTGCCAGCAGCTGGACAGTCGCCTACGAGCAGTACTTC. Translated: CASSWTVAYEQYF.

The chain has TRBV6-6 and TRBJ1-2; D gene ambiguous. The germline CDR1 and CDR2 sequences are MNHNY and SVGAGI (reference sequence). This CDR3 is 12 amino acids long. V was cut by 4 bases and J by 8 bases, with 11 bases left in between. As DNA, the CDR3 is TGTGCCAGCAGTTTCGGCGGAGAGGGCTACACCTTC. Translation gives CASSFGGEGYTF.

This clone occurred a few times. The gene calls are TRBV19 and TRBJ1-1; D may be TRBD1 (5 bases). Trimming pared 7 bases from V and 3 bases from J, leaving 15 bases between. The CDR3 is 14 residues long. From germline, CDR1 is LNHDA and CDR2 SQIVND (reference sequence). CDR3 loop: CASNDGTPYTEAFF. For the CDR3, the DNA is TGTGCCAGTAACGATGGGACTCCTTACACTGAAGCTTTCTTT.

J is TRBJ1-1 and V is TRBV7-6, with TRBD1 matching over 9 bases. Germline lookup yields CDR1 SGHVS and CDR2 FNYEAQ. The CDR3 is 16 amino acids. Losses at the gene ends were 5 bases for V and 3 bases for J; bases not matched to a gene: 10. CDR3 DNA: TGTGCCAGCAGCGCCAACAGGGGGCTTTCGGACACTGAAGCTTTCTTT. Amino acid sequence: CASSANRGLSDTEAFF.

V usage is TRBV30 and J usage is TRBJ2-1, with TRBD2 matching 7 bases. The CDR3 sequence is 13 residues long. V trimming: 8 bases; J trimming: 0 bases; junction bases outside the gene matches: 4. Germline assignment: CDR1 GTSNPN and CDR2 SVGIG (reference sequence). The CDR3 coding sequence is TGTGCCGGAGCGGGGAACTCCTACAATGAGCAGTTCTTC. It specifies CAGAGNSYNEQFF.

This clone was observed a few times. The chain has TRBV5-6 and TRBJ1-1, with D perhaps TRBD1 (5 bases). This CDR3 has 14 residues. V gave up 4 bases and J gave up 0 bases, with 10 bases separating them. Germline lookup yields CDR1 SGHDT and CDR2 YYEEEE. CDR3 protein: CASSRTLLNTEAFF. CDR3 nucleotide sequence: TGTGCCAGCAGCCGGACACTTCTGAACACTGAAGCTTTCTTT.

The chain links TRBV7-2 to TRBJ1-4, with D maybe TRBD1 (6 bases). Per germline, CDR1 SGHTA and CDR2 FQGNSA. CDR3 length: 15 amino acids. With 5 bases removed from V and 7 bases from J, the gap between germline ends came to 17 bases. CDR3 bases: TGTGCCAGCAGCCCCTCGGGGGGGCGAGGTGAAAAACTGTTTTTT. It translates to CASSPSGGRGEKLFF.

This chain uses TRBV2 with TRBJ2-4, with TRBD1 matching over 8 bases. Germline lookup yields CDR1 SNHLY and CDR2 FYNNEI. CDR3 length equals 13 residues. Trimming at V came to 5 bases and at J to 10 bases, leaving 7 bases not matched to a gene. The CDR3 DNA follows: TGTGCCAGCAGTCAGGACAGGGAAGGGATTCAGTACTTC. Amino acid sequence: CASSQDREGIQYF.

The rearrangement joins TRBV7-2 to TRBJ1-2; 9 bases map to TRBD1. Germline assignment: CDR1 SGHTA and CDR2 FQGNSA. J gave up 1 base and V 2 bases, and 11 bases lay outside the gene matches. The CDR3 contains 18 residues. The CDR3 protein is CASSLKVGTGTVNYGYTF. CDR3 nucleotides: TGTGCCAGCAGCTTAAAAGTTGGGACAGGGACTGTTAACTATGGCTACACCTTC.

J is TRBJ1-1 and V is TRBV10-3; D remains ambiguous. Germline CDR1 and CDR2: ENHRY and SYGVKD. Trimming removed 4 bases from V and 0 bases from J, with 9 bases in between. The CDR3 covers 14 residues. The CDR3 loop is CAISVQVMNTEAFF. CDR3 nucleotides: TGTGCCATCAGTGTGCAGGTTATGAACACTGAAGCTTTCTTT.

The chain joins TRBV10-3 to TRBJ2-7; D remains ambiguous. Germline CDR1 is ENHRY and CDR2 is SYGVKD. The CDR3 runs 14 residues. V was pared by 3 bases and J by 3 bases, with 12 bases between. The CDR3 coding sequence is TGTGCCATCAGTGATCACGCGGCGATCTACGAGCAGTACTTC. Its translation is CAISDHAAIYEQYF.